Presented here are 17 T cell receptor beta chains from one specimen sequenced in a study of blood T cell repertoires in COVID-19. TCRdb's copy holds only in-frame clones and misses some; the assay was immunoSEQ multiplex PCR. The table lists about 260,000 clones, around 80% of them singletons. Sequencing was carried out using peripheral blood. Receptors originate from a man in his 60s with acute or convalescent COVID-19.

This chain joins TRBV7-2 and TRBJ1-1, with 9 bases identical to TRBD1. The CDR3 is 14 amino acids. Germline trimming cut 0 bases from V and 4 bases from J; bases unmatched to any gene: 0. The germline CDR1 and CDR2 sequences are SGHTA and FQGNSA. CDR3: CASSLADRGTEAFF. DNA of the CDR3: TGTGCCAGCAGCTTAGCGGACAGGGGCACTGAAGCTTTCTTT.

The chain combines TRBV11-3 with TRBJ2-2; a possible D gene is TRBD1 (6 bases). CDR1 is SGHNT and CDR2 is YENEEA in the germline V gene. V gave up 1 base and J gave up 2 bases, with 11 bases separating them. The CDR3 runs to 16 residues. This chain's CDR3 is CASSLVPGQNTGELFF. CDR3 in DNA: TGTGCCAGCAGCTTAGTCCCGGGACAAAACACCGGGGAGCTGTTTTTT.

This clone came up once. CDR3 amino acids: CASSSPPSAGDNEQFF. CDR3 nucleotides: TGTGCCAGCAGCTCCCCCCCGTCAGCCGGGGACAATGAGCAGTTCTTC. The chain recombines TRBV7-3 with TRBJ2-1; D is perhaps TRBD2 (5 bases). The CDR3 loop spans 16 amino acids. V was shortened by 4 bases and J by 5 bases, with 18 bases between the two germline ends. Germline V gene sequence: CDR1 SGHTA, CDR2 FQGTGA.

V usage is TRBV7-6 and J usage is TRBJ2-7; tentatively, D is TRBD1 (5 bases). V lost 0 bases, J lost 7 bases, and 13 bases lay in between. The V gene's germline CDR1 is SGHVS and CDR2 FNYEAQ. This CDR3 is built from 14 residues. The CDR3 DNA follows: TGTGCCAGCAGCTTAGCCGGCAGGGCCGAGGAGCAGTACTTC. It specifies CASSLAGRAEEQYF.

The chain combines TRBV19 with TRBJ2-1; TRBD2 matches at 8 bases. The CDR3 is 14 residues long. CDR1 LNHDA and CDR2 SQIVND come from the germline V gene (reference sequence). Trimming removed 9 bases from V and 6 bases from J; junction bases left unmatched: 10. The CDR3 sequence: CASNGGAWVNEQFF. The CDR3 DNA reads TGTGCCAGCAACGGGGGGGCCTGGGTCAATGAGCAGTTCTTC.

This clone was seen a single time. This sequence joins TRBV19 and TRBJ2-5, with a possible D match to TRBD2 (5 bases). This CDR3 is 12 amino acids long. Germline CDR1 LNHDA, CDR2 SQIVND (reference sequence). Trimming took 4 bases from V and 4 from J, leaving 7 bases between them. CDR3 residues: CASSKGGETQYF. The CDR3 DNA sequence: TGTGCCAGTAGTAAAGGAGGAGAGACCCAGTACTTC.

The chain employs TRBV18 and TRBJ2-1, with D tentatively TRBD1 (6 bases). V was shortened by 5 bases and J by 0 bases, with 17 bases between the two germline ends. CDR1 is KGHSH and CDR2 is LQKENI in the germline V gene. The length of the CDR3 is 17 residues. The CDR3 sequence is CASSFSGARGSYNEQFF. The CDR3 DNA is TGTGCCAGCTCATTTTCAGGGGCTAGGGGCTCCTACAATGAGCAGTTCTTC.

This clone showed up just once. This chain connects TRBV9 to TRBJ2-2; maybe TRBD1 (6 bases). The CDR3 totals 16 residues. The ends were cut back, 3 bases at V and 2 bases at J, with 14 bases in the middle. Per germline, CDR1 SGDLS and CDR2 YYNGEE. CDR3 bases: TGTGCCAGCAGCGCTTCCGGGACATCAAACACCGGGGAGCTGTTTTTT. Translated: CASSASGTSNTGELFF. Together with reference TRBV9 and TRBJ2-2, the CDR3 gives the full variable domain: DSGVTQTPKHLITATGQRVTLRCSPRSGDLSVYWYQQSLDQGLQFLIQYYNGEERAKGNILERFSAQQFPDLHSELNLSSLELGDSALYFCASSASGTSNTGELFFGEGSRLTVL.

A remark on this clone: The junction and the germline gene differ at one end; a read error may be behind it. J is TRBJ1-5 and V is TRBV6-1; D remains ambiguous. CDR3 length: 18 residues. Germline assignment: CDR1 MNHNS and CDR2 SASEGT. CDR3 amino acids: CASSKAGSPRGSNQPQHF. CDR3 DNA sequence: TGTGCCAGCAGTAAAGCCGGGTCCCCAAGAGGAAGCAATCAGCCCCAGCATTTT.

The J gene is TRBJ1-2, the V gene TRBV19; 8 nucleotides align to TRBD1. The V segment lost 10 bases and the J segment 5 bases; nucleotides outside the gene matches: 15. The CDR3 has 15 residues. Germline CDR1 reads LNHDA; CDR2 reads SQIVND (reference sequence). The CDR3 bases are TGTGCCATCAGAGAAGGGACAGGCCCCTTATATGGCTACACCTTC. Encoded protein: CAIREGTGPLYGYTF. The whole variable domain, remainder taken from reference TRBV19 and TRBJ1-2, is DGGITQSPKYLFRKEGQNVTLSCEQNLNHDAMYWYRQDPGQGLRLIYYSQIVNDFQKGDIAEGYSVSREKKESFPLTVTSAQKNPTAFYLCAIREGTGPLYGYTFGSGTRLTVV.

DNA for the CDR3: TGCGCCAGCAGCCAAGGGACAGCCATAGTTACGCAGTATTTT. The encoded protein is CASSQGTAIVTQYF. The chain employs TRBV4-3 and TRBJ2-3; possible D gene TRBD1, 6 bases. Germline values: CDR1 LGHNA, CDR2 YSLEER. Trimming took 1 base from V and 8 from J, leaving 13 bases between them. The CDR3 has 14 residues.

For the CDR3, the DNA is TGTGCCAGCAGTGACAGAGCGGCTGAGCAGTTCTTC. This encodes CASSDRAAEQFF. This chain links TRBV25-1 with TRBJ2-1, with TRBD2 as a possible D gene (5 bases). CDR3 length: 12 residues. Deletions cut 3 bases from V and 9 bases from J, with 9 bases between. Germline V gene lookup returns CDR1 MGHDK and CDR2 SYGVNS.

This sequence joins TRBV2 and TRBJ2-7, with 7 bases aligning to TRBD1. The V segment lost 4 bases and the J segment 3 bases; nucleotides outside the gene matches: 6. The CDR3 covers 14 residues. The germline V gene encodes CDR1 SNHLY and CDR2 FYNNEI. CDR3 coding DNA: TGTGCCAGCAGTGTATCGGGACAGCTCTACGAGCAGTACTTC. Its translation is CASSVSGQLYEQYF.

The CDR3 nucleotides are TGTGCCATCAGCCCGCGGGAGGGAAAGACTGAAGCTTTCTTT. Translating it yields CAISPREGKTEAFF. The V call is TRBV10-3, the J call TRBJ1-1, with D uncertain. Per germline, CDR1 ENHRY and CDR2 SYGVKD. Trimming left V 6 bases short and J 5 bases short, with 16 bases between. The length of the CDR3 is 14 residues.

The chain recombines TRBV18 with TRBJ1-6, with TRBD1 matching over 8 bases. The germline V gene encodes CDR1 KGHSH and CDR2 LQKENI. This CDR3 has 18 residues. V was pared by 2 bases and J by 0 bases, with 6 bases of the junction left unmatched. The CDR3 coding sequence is TGTGCCAGCTCACCAAGGGGACAGGCGAGCTCCTATAATTCACCCCTCCACTTT. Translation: CASSPRGQASSYNSPLHF.

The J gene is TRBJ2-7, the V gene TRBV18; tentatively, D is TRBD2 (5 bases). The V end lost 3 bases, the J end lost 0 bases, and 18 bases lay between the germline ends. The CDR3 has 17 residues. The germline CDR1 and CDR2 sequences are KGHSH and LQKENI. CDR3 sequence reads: CASSPERRRVPSYEQYF. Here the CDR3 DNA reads TGTGCCAGCTCACCGGAGCGGAGGAGAGTTCCCTCCTACGAGCAGTACTTC.

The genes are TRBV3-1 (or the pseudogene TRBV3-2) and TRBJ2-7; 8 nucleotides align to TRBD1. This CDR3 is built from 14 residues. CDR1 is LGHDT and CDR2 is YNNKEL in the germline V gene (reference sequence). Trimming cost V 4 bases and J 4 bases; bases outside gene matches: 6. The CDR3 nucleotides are TGTGCCAGCAGCCGCCCGGGACAGGATTACGAGCAGTACTTC. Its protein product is CASSRPGQDYEQYF.